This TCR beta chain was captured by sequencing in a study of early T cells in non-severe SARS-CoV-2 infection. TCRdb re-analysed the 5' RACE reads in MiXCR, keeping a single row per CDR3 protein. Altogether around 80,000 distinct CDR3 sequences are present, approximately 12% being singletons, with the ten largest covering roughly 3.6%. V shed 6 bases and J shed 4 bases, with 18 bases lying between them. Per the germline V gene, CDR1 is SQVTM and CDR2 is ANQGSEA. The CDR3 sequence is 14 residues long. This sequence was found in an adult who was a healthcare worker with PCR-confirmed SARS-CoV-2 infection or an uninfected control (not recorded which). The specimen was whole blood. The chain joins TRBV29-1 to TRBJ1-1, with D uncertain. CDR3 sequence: CSVRKDKGSTEAFF. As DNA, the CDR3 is TGCAGCGTCCGCAAGGATAAGGGAAGCACTGAAGCTTTCTTT.